One sample yielded the 7 T cell receptor beta chains listed below, sequenced in a study of T cell responses to AZD1222 COVID-19 vaccine (dated by TCRdb to the early 2020s). Libraries were prepared through the immunoSEQ multiplex PCR assay. In its TCRdb copy, this immuneACCESS table keeps in-frame sequences only and misses some clones. Where compared with another copy, unresolved V genes explain less than half of these, and the others have no known cause. Across this sample there are about 150,000 clones, with about 90% seen only once. Of the sample, 1.9% falls within the top ten clones. The time point label on this specimen signifies: baseline before first vaccination. The sequenced sample was peripheral blood, obtained on day 0 of AZD1222 vaccination. These receptors were taken from an adult in good health.

The rearrangement joins TRBV13 to TRBJ2-2, with a possible D match to TRBD1 (5 bases). Germline V gene data show CDR1 as PRHDT and CDR2 as FYEKMQ (reference sequence). The CDR3 is made up of 20 amino acids. The V gene lost 6 bases and the J gene lost 0 bases, with 26 bases spanning the gap. In DNA form, the CDR3 reads TGTGCCAGCAGAAATGAATTGGCAGGGTGGGAACTTTCGAACACCGGGGAGCTGTTTTTT. Translation: CASRNELAGWELSNTGELFF.

This clone was counted once. This chain connects TRBV28 to TRBJ2-3; weak D call: TRBD2 (5 bases). Germline CDR1 reads MDHEN; CDR2 reads SYDVKM. Trimming took 7 bases from V and 2 from J, leaving 16 bases between them. This CDR3 is built from 15 residues. CDR3 in amino acids: CASTPSDRDTDTQYF. The CDR3 nucleotides are TGTGCCAGCACCCCATCGGATCGGGACACAGATACGCAGTATTTT. The full variable domain, its missing parts supplied by reference TRBV28 and TRBJ2-3, is DVKVTQSSRYLVKRTGEKVFLECVQDMDHENMFWYRQDPGLGLRLIYFSYDVKMKEKGDIPEGYSVSREKKERFSLILESASTNQTSMYLCASTPSDRDTDTQYFGPGTRLTVL.

The rearrangement uses TRBV5-5 and TRBJ1-2; TRBD1 matches at 7 bases. Losses at the gene ends were 4 bases for V and 5 bases for J; bases not matched to a gene: 11. This CDR3 has 15 residues. Germline lookup yields CDR1 SGHKS and CDR2 YYEKEE (reference sequence). The CDR3: CASSPTEQGRYGYTF. CDR3 DNA: TGTGCCAGCAGCCCAACCGAACAGGGGCGATATGGCTACACCTTC.

The V and J genes are TRBV11-2 and TRBJ1-3; 9 bases fit TRBD1. This CDR3 spans 17 amino acids. Trimming removed 6 bases from V and 2 bases from J; junction bases left unmatched: 11. The germline V gene encodes CDR1 SGHAT and CDR2 FQNNGV. CDR3 region: CASRSGQGFLAGNTIYF. CDR3 bases: TGTGCCAGCAGATCGGGACAGGGCTTTCTGGCTGGAAACACCATATATTTT.

The chain recombines TRBV7-6 with TRBJ1-6, with 8 bases aligning to TRBD1. Unmatched junction bases numbered 1, after V lost 6 bases and J lost 6 bases. This CDR3 spans 13 amino acids. Germline assignment: CDR1 SGHVS and CDR2 FNYEAQ. This CDR3 reads CASRGQVNSPLHF. For the CDR3, the DNA is TGTGCCAGCAGGGGACAGGTTAATTCACCCCTCCACTTT. The full variable domain, completed using reference TRBV7-6 and TRBJ1-6, is GAGVSQSPRYKVTKRGQDVALRCDPISGHVSLYWYRQALGQGPEFLTYFNYEAQQDKSGLPNDRFSAERPEGSISTLTIQRTEQRDSAMYRCASRGQVNSPLHFGNGTRLTVT.

This rearrangement joins TRBV21-1 to TRBJ1-5. TRBV21-1 is a listed pseudogene. This CDR3 has 14 residues. For the CDR3, the DNA is TGTGCCAGCAGCAAGAACATGAGGGGTAGGCCCCAGCATTTT. The encoded protein is CASSKNMRGRPQHF.

V usage is TRBV2 and J usage is TRBJ1-2, with 7 bases matching TRBD1. This CDR3 contains 13 residues. Per germline, CDR1 SNHLY and CDR2 FYNNEI. Trimming cost V 8 bases and J 2 bases; bases outside gene matches: 5. The CDR3 region is CASVGTANYGYTF. CDR3 bases: TGTGCCAGCGTTGGGACAGCGAACTATGGCTACACCTTC.